The 31 T cell receptor beta chains below come from one sample, sequenced in a study of T cells after yellow fever vaccination. MiXCR, run by TCRdb on the 5' RACE reads, gives a single entry per CDR3 protein. This table has about 350,000 distinct CDR3 sequences, about 12% appearing once. Sequenced material: CD4+ T cells sorted from PBMCs, taken 15 days after the yellow fever booster vaccination. The receptors were gathered from a man younger than 30 who received the YFV17D yellow fever vaccine.

This clonotype was observed a handful of times. The V call is TRBV4-2, the J call TRBJ1-2; D gene uncertain. Between the trimmed V and J ends, which lost 0 bases and 8 bases, there was a span of 4 bases. Per the germline V gene, CDR1 is LGHNA and CDR2 is YNFKEQ. The CDR3 is 11 amino acids. The CDR3 region is CASSQERGYTF. For the CDR3, the DNA is TGTGCCAGCAGCCAAGAGAGGGGCTACACCTTC.

In its sample, this clonotype was seen many times. The rearrangement joins TRBV6-2 or TRBV6-3 to TRBJ2-7; D gene uncertain. The germline gives CDR1 MNHEY, CDR2 SVGEGT. The CDR3 is 15 amino acids. Trimming left V 2 bases short and J 3 bases short, with 14 bases between. The CDR3 sequence: CASSYSPAAFYEQYF. DNA for the CDR3: TGTGCCAGCAGTTACAGTCCGGCGGCCTTCTACGAGCAGTACTTC.

The J gene is TRBJ2-1, the V gene TRBV10-3; no clear D gene. The CDR3 length is 12 residues. CDR1 and CDR2 (germline): ENHRY, SYGVKD. V was pared by 1 base and J by 8 bases, with 6 bases between. The CDR3 is CAISEYRDEQFF. The CDR3 DNA sequence: TGTGCCATCAGTGAGTATAGGGATGAGCAGTTCTTC.

This clonotype was observed once. V is TRBV2 and J is TRBJ1-5; D is unresolved. CDR1 and CDR2 from the germline V gene are SNHLY and FYNNEI. The V end was cut by 7 bases, the J end by 5 bases, with 12 bases between. This CDR3 contains 13 residues. CDR3 residues: CASMPGSYQPQHF. The CDR3 DNA reads as TGTGCCAGCATGCCGGGTTCTTATCAGCCCCAGCATTTT.

This clonotype showed up just a few times. V gene TRBV6-6 combines with J gene TRBJ1-5; 9 positions match TRBD1. CDR3 length: 18 residues. Germline V lookup: CDR1 MNHNY, CDR2 SVGAGI (reference sequence). V trimming: 8 bases; J trimming: 0 bases; junction bases outside the gene matches: 14. This chain's CDR3 is CASGVTDRGYYSNQPQHF. The CDR3 DNA is TGTGCCAGCGGTGTAACGGACAGGGGATACTATAGCAATCAGCCCCAGCATTTT.

This clonotype was detected many times. This chain links TRBV7-9 with TRBJ2-1; 8 positions agree with TRBD1. Trimming cost V 4 bases and J 2 bases; bases outside gene matches: 4. The CDR3 runs 15 residues. Germline assignment: CDR1 SEHNR and CDR2 FQNEAQ (reference sequence). CDR3 protein: CASSSTGATYNEQFF. The CDR3, as DNA: TGTGCCAGCAGCTCGACAGGGGCCACCTACAATGAGCAGTTCTTC.

This clonotype was counted between two and nine times. The rearrangement links TRBV28 to TRBJ2-3; D may be TRBD1 (5 bases). The germline CDR1 and CDR2 sequences are MDHEN and SYDVKM. The V end lost 6 bases, the J end lost 6 bases, and 19 bases lay between the germline ends. The CDR3 length is 15 residues. The CDR3 region is CASRSGMGLADTQYF. The CDR3 region has the DNA TGTGCCAGCAGGTCAGGGATGGGCTTGGCTGATACGCAGTATTTT.

This clonotype was seen at least ten times. This chain uses TRBV12-3 or TRBV12-4 with TRBJ1-3; maybe TRBD1 (6 bases). Trimming took off 3 bases at V and 7 bases at J, with 13 bases between the two ends. There are 14 residues in the CDR3. CDR3 in amino acids: CASSLPGGANTIYF. CDR3 coding DNA: TGTGCCAGCAGTTTGCCCGGGGGCGCGAACACCATATATTTT.

The rearrangement links TRBV5-1 to TRBJ1-2, with 7 nucleotides matching TRBD1. V shed 0 bases and J 13 bases; nucleotides not matched to a gene: 6. This CDR3 region has 12 residues. CDR1 and CDR2 (germline): SGHRS, YFSETQ. CDR3 sequence reads: CASSLAEAGGTF. The DNA of the CDR3 is TGCGCCAGCAGCTTGGCCGAGGCAGGGGGCACCTTC.

This clonotype was observed a handful of times. The chain combines TRBV2 with TRBJ2-5; no clear D. V lost 5 bases and J 8 bases, leaving 12 bases between the germline ends. The V gene's germline CDR1 is SNHLY and CDR2 FYNNEI. CDR3 length equals 12 residues. This CDR3 reads CASSSDLLTQYF. The CDR3 coding sequence is TGTGCCAGCAGTTCTGACCTCTTAACCCAGTACTTC.

V is TRBV7-2 and J is TRBJ1-4, with unresolved D. V was pared by 3 bases and J by 0 bases, with 11 bases between. The germline gives CDR1 SGHTA, CDR2 FQGNSA. The CDR3 has 16 residues. In DNA, the CDR3 is TGTGCCAGCAGCTTCAAGAGCCGAGCAACTAATGAAAAACTGTTTTTT. Translating gives CASSFKSRATNEKLFF.

This clonotype was recorded many times. The genes are TRBV24-1 and TRBJ2-1; unclear D gene. The CDR3 has 13 residues. V was clipped by 4 bases and J by 9 bases, with 12 bases between them. Germline lookup yields CDR1 KGHDR and CDR2 SFDVKD. As DNA, the CDR3 is TGTGCCACCAGTGACTCCTCAGTTAGTGAGCAGTTCTTC. Encoded protein: CATSDSSVSEQFF.

Only a few counts were recorded for this clonotype. This chain uses TRBV10-3 with TRBJ1-2; tentative D call: TRBD1 (5 bases). The CDR3 runs to 11 residues. In germline, CDR1 is ENHRY, CDR2 SYGVKD. The ends were cut back, 5 bases at V and 8 bases at J, with 9 bases in the middle. The CDR3: CAISPGEGYTF. For the CDR3, the DNA is TGTGCCATCAGTCCGGGGGAGGGCTACACCTTC.

This clonotype was found a few times. The V and J genes are TRBV5-1 and TRBJ1-1; unclear D gene. V lost 5 bases to trimming and J lost 0 bases, with 8 bases between them. The CDR3 extends over 13 amino acids. Germline CDR1 is SGHRS and CDR2 is YFSETQ. CDR3 sequence: CASRSDLNTEAFF. The CDR3 nucleotides are TGCGCCAGCAGATCCGACCTGAACACTGAAGCTTTCTTT.

This clonotype has a count of ten or more. The chain has TRBV5-1 and TRBJ2-1, with D possibly TRBD1 on 5 matching bases. CDR1 is SGHRS, CDR2 YFSETQ, per germline. This CDR3 region has 17 residues. V was clipped by 7 bases and J by 4 bases, with 24 bases between them. The CDR3 region has the DNA TGCGCCAGCTCCTTGGGCCAGGGTTCGAGTTCGTACAATGAGCAGTTCTTC. Protein: CASSLGQGSSSYNEQFF.

The rearrangement joins TRBV5-1 to TRBJ2-5; maybe TRBD2 (5 bases). V was shortened by 7 bases and J by 2 bases, with 9 bases between the two germline ends. The CDR3 runs 12 residues. Per germline, CDR1 SGHRS and CDR2 YFSETQ. The CDR3 DNA is TGCGCCAGCGGGGAGCCACAAGAGACCCAGTACTTC. Translated: CASGEPQETQYF.

This clonotype was counted a single time. V gene TRBV20-1 combines with J gene TRBJ1-4; no reliable D call. Germline V CDR1 and CDR2: DFQATT, SNEGSKA (reference sequence). Trimming pared 1 base from V and 8 bases from J, leaving 8 bases between. There are 12 residues in the CDR3. The CDR3 here is CSARGLGEKLFF. Written as DNA, the CDR3 is TGCAGTGCTAGAGGGTTGGGGGAAAAACTGTTTTTT.

There are a few counts of this clonotype. The V and J genes are TRBV9 and TRBJ1-2; TRBD1 matches 8 bases. This CDR3 contains 12 residues. The V segment lost 6 bases and the J segment 10 bases; nucleotides outside the gene matches: 8. Germline CDR1 is SGDLS and CDR2 is YYNGEE. DNA for the CDR3: TGTGCCAGCACCTACTACAGGGGGGACTACACCTTC. This translates into CASTYYRGDYTF.

This clonotype has ten or more counts. The gene calls are TRBV20-1 and TRBJ2-4, with TRBD2 identical over 8 bases. This CDR3 is built from 13 residues. Trimming at V came to 6 bases and at J to 8 bases, leaving 9 bases not matched to a gene. CDR1 is DFQATT and CDR2 is SNEGSKA in the germline V gene (reference sequence). The CDR3 loop reads CSAPGGGKDIQYF. The CDR3 bases are TGCAGTGCGCCAGGCGGGGGGAAAGACATTCAGTACTTC.

This clonotype came up a few times. The chain employs TRBV2 and TRBJ2-5; possible D gene TRBD1, 6 bases. The CDR3 spans 12 residues. V lost 6 bases to trimming and J lost 5 bases, with 10 bases between them. The germline V gene has CDR1 SNHLY and CDR2 FYNNEI. The CDR3 here is CASSYRDETQYF. CDR3 nucleotide sequence: TGTGCCAGCAGCTACAGGGACGAGACCCAGTACTTC.

This clonotype was detected many times. As DNA, the CDR3 is TGTGCCAGCAGCTTCCAGCGGGGGGACGGGGAGACCCAGTACTTC. It encodes CASSFQRGDGETQYF. V and J are TRBV7-2 and TRBJ2-5; 9 nucleotides agree with TRBD2. Germline trimming cut 3 bases from V and 5 bases from J; bases unmatched to any gene: 7. The CDR3 is 15 amino acids. CDR1 is SGHTA and CDR2 is FQGNSA in the germline V gene.

This clonotype was seen only a few times. The V call is TRBV7-6, the J call TRBJ1-2; D might be TRBD1 (5 bases). Trimming stripped 2 bases from V and 5 bases from J, with 15 bases between. The CDR3 has 15 amino acids. Germline CDR1 and CDR2: SGHVS and FNYEAQ. DNA for the CDR3: TGTGCCAGCAGCTTATCGGCTGGGACTTCTTATGGCTACACCTTC. Its protein is CASSLSAGTSYGYTF.

This clonotype was observed a few times. This chain connects TRBV5-1 to TRBJ2-1; 12 positions match TRBD2. The CDR3 is made up of 16 amino acids. CDR1 and CDR2 (germline): SGHRS, YFSETQ. After removal of 3 bases from V and 6 bases from J, the junction contained 7 bases not matched to a gene. The CDR3 DNA sequence: TGCGCCAGCAGCTCGGAGCTAGCGGGGGGGCGCAATGAGCAGTTCTTC. Residues: CASSSELAGGRNEQFF.

The rearrangement links TRBV20-1 to TRBJ2-2; a weak D match, TRBD1 (5 bases). Between the trimmed V and J ends, which lost 6 bases and 2 bases, there was a span of 19 bases. The V gene's germline CDR1 is DFQATT and CDR2 SNEGSKA (reference sequence). CDR3 size: 16 residues. The CDR3 protein is CSARDGAAFNTGELFF. The DNA for the CDR3 is TGCAGTGCCCGAGATGGGGCAGCGTTTAACACCGGGGAGCTGTTTTTT.

The gene calls are TRBV5-1 and TRBJ2-7, with D possibly being TRBD1 (5 bases). Germline CDR1 reads SGHRS; CDR2 reads YFSETQ. The CDR3 spans 14 residues. V lost 2 bases, J lost 0 bases, and 9 bases lay in between. Here the CDR3 DNA reads TGCGCCAGCAGCTTTGCGCAGGGCTCCTACGAGCAGTACGTC. Translating it yields CASSFAQGSYEQYV.

The chain couples TRBV27 to TRBJ2-2; 8 bases line up with TRBD1. With 6 bases clipped from V and 6 bases from J, the junction kept 9 bases outside the gene matches. The CDR3 loop spans 15 amino acids. Germline CDR1 MNHEY, CDR2 SMNVEV (reference sequence). The CDR3 reads CASSTGQVRAGELFF. CDR3 nucleotides: TGTGCCAGCAGCACGGGACAGGTTCGGGCCGGGGAGCTGTTTTTT.

This clonotype was counted a few times. The rearrangement joins TRBV5-1 to TRBJ2-3; D might be TRBD2 (6 bases). The germline V and J ends were trimmed by 0 bases and 4 bases, with 9 bases remaining between them. There are 14 residues in the CDR3. Germline CDR1 reads SGHRS; CDR2 reads YFSETQ. The CDR3: CASSLGTMADTQYF. The CDR3 DNA sequence: TGCGCCAGCAGCTTGGGGACTATGGCAGATACGCAGTATTTT.

This clonotype showed up many times. The chain joins TRBV9 to TRBJ2-3; perhaps TRBD2 as D (5 bases). This CDR3 region has 14 residues. CDR1 is SGDLS, CDR2 YYNGEE, per germline. Trimming left V 4 bases short and J 6 bases short, with 15 bases between. CDR3 residues: CASSSGVTADTQYF. The CDR3 region has the DNA TGTGCCAGCAGCAGCGGTGTTACAGCCGATACGCAGTATTTT.

There are a few counts of this clonotype. The chain employs TRBV5-4 and TRBJ2-7; 9 bases line up with TRBD2. Unmatched junction bases numbered 7, after V lost 3 bases and J lost 6 bases. Germline values: CDR1 SGHNT, CDR2 YYREEE (reference sequence). CDR3 length: 14 amino acids. The CDR3 region is CASSSGLAGTEQYV. Here the CDR3 DNA reads TGTGCCAGCAGCTCTGGCCTAGCGGGGACCGAGCAGTACGTC.

The chain uses TRBV27 and TRBJ1-4; TRBD1 agrees at 10 bases. This CDR3 is built from 16 residues. V was clipped by 5 bases and J by 11 bases; unmatched bases: 14. The V gene's germline CDR1 is MNHEY and CDR2 SMNVEV (reference sequence). The CDR3 spells CASSRGQGRERNKLFF. The DNA for the CDR3 is TGTGCCAGCAGTAGGGGACAGGGGAGGGAACGGAACAAACTGTTTTTT.

This clonotype came up a few times. The genes are TRBV7-3 and TRBJ2-6; no reliable D call. The CDR3 is made up of 15 amino acids. Germline V lookup: CDR1 SGHTA, CDR2 FQGTGA. Trimming removed 3 bases at V and 0 bases at J, with 6 bases between. This CDR3 reads CASSFGPSGANVLTF. CDR3 DNA sequence: TGTGCCAGCAGCTTTGGACCCTCTGGGGCCAACGTCCTGACTTTC. Full variable domain (missing parts from reference TRBV7-3 and TRBJ2-6): GAGVSQTPSNKVTEKGKYVELRCDPISGHTALYWYRQSLGQGPEFLIYFQGTGAADDSGLPNDRFFAVRPEGSVSTLKIQRTERGDSAVYLCASSFGPSGANVLTFGAGSRLTVL.